These T cell receptor beta chains were read from a single sample in a study of PD-1 blockade in classical Hodgkin lymphoma. This table comes from immunoSEQ multiplex PCR, and its TCRdb copy is limited to in-frame clones, with some not included. The repertoire holds around 99,000 clones, roughly 76% seen once, with 16% in the top ten. The sample was peripheral blood mononuclear cells (PBMCs), taken before the second cycle of nivolumab. The receptor source for this set is a human donor with classical Hodgkin lymphoma. CDR3s include the opening cysteine and the closing phenylalanine or tryptophan. A D gene is named only where the DNA matches it firmly. Clone size is shown for a subset of rows, as once, few, many or a class of expanded clone.

D gene | J gene | clone size | V gene | CDR3 protein | CDR3 DNA
NA | TRBJ2-5 | NA | TRBV11-2 | CASSLVLQGAETQYF | TGTGCCAGCAGCTTAGTGTTACAGGGCGCAGAGACCCAGTACTTC
NA | TRBJ1-3 | few | TRBV5-1 | CASSTTPGANTIYF | TGCGCCAGCAGCACCACTCCAGGGGCAAACACCATATATTTT
NA | TRBJ1-1 | NA | TRBV5-4 | CASSSGPGNTEAFF | TGTGCCAGCAGTTCTGGGCCGGGGAACACTGAAGCTTTCTTT
TRBD2 | TRBJ2-3 | NA | TRBV28 | CASRPSGRGVDTQYF | TGTGCCAGCAGGCCCAGCGGGAGAGGGGTGGATACGCAGTATTTT
NA | TRBJ1-1 | NA | TRBV9 | CASSVHFNTEAFF | TGTGCCAGCAGCGTACATTTTAACACTGAAGCTTTCTTT
NA | TRBJ1-5 | NA | TRBV7-2 | CASSLGVSEPQHF | TGTGCCAGCAGCCTGGGGGTATCAGAGCCCCAGCATTTT
TRBD2 | TRBJ2-1 | NA | TRBV19 | CASSISLAGVGGSNEQFF | TGTGCCAGTAGTATATCTCTAGCGGGAGTTGGGGGGTCCAATGAGCAGTTCTTC
TRBD2 | TRBJ2-3 | NA | TRBV7-9 | CASSGGTSGRLDTQYF | TGTGCCAGCAGCGGCGGGACTAGCGGACGATTGGATACGCAGTATTTT
NA | TRBJ2-7 | NA | TRBV7-8 | CASSLGVHEQYF | TGTGCCAGCAGCTTAGGAGTCCACGAGCAGTACTTC
NA | TRBJ2-3 | NA | TRBV10-3 | CAISERDSYDTQYF | TGTGCCATCAGTGAGAGGGATAGCTACGATACGCAGTATTTT
TRBD1 | TRBJ1-2 | NA | TRBV18 | CASSSGQGATYGYTF | TGTGCCAGCTCCTCAGGACAGGGAGCTACCTATGGCTACACCTTC
TRBD1 | TRBJ1-2 | NA | TRBV9 | CASSVTGVDGYTF | TGTGCCAGCAGCGTCACAGGGGTGGATGGCTACACCTTC
TRBD2 | TRBJ2-4 | NA | TRBV19 | CASSGQTSGRNIQYF | TGTGCCAGTAGTGGGCAGACTAGCGGGCGTAACATTCAGTACTTC
TRBD1 | TRBJ2-2 | NA | TRBV6-5 | CASSYFGQGTGELFF | TGTGCCAGCAGTTACTTCGGACAGGGAACCGGGGAGCTGTTTTTT
NA | TRBJ1-4 | NA | TRBV6-5 | CASSAYREEKLFF | TGTGCCAGCAGTGCGTACAGGGAAGAAAAACTGTTTTTT
TRBD2 | TRBJ2-1 | NA | TRBV6-5 | CASSSTDPSGLKQFF | TGTGCCAGCAGTTCCACAGACCCTAGCGGGTTAAAGCAGTTCTTC
TRBD2 | TRBJ2-1 | NA | TRBV19 | CASRNLLAGGASYNEQFF | TGTGCCAGTAGAAACCTTCTAGCGGGGGGAGCCTCCTACAATGAGCAGTTCTTC
NA | TRBJ2-7 | few | TRBV5-5 | CASSRPSRGSAYEQYF | TGTGCCAGCAGCCGACCTTCCAGGGGTTCGGCCTACGAGCAGTACTTC
NA | TRBJ2-3 | NA | TRBV5-3 | CARSPLFRGSTDTQYF | TGTGCCAGAAGCCCTCTTTTCAGGGGTAGCACAGATACGCAGTATTTT
NA | TRBJ2-7 | NA | TRBV29-1 | CSGGLGRDEQYF | TGCAGCGGTGGGCTCGGCCGGGACGAGCAGTACTTC
NA | TRBJ2-2 | NA | TRBV10-3 | CAISESGTGELFF | TGTGCCATCAGTGAGTCGGGTACCGGGGAGCTGTTTTTT
NA | TRBJ2-5 | NA | TRBV11-2 | CASTGRGEETQYF | TGTGCCAGCACCGGACGGGGCGAAGAGACCCAGTACTTC
TRBD2 | TRBJ2-7 | NA | TRBV11-1 | CASSFGTTYEQYF | TGTGCCAGCAGCTTCGGGACTACCTACGAGCAGTACTTC
NA | TRBJ2-1 | NA | TRBV5-1 | CASSVGTGARWFF | NA
NA | TRBJ1-4 | NA | TRBV28 | CASSLFKGDGHEKLFF | TGTGCCAGCAGTTTATTTAAGGGGGACGGCCATGAAAAACTGTTTTTT
NA | TRBJ1-2 | NA | TRBV7-8 | CASSGINYGYTF | TGTGCCAGCAGCGGCATTAACTATGGCTACACCTTC
NA | TRBJ1-3 | NA | TRBV2 | CASSEQFSGNTIYF | TGTGCCAGCAGTGAACAGTTCTCTGGAAACACCATATATTTT
TRBD2 | TRBJ2-5 | NA | TRBV9 | CASSASGRPQETQYF | TGTGCCAGCAGCGCTAGCGGGAGGCCCCAAGAGACCCAGTACTTC
TRBD1 | TRBJ2-1 | NA | TRBV7-2 | CASSLAAGGDRGFNEQFF | TGTGCCAGCAGCTTAGCAGCGGGCGGGGACAGGGGTTTCAATGAGCAGTTCTTC
NA | TRBJ2-7 | NA | TRBV5-1 | CASSGGTGYEQYF | TGCGCCAGCAGCGGGGGGACGGGCTACGAGCAGTACTTC
NA | TRBJ2-7 | NA | TRBV11-2 | CASSLVEGRGEQYF | TGTGCCAGCAGCTTAGTTGAGGGCAGAGGCGAGCAGTACTTC
TRBD2 | TRBJ2-5 | once | TRBV11-2 | CASSPGLAGGETQYF | TGTGCCAGCAGCCCAGGACTAGCGGGAGGGGAGACCCAGTACTTC
TRBD2 | TRBJ2-2 | few | TRBV2 | CASRTGPSGRNSNTGELFF | TGTGCCAGCAGGACAGGGCCTAGCGGGAGGAACTCGAACACCGGGGAGCTGTTTTTT
NA | TRBJ1-5 | NA | TRBV2 | CASSESAQVLQHF | TGTGCCAGCAGTGAATCCGCCCAGGTCCTGCAGCATTTT
NA | TRBJ2-7 | few | TRBV27 | CASSLSPFSEEQYF | TGTGCCAGCAGTTTAAGCCCTTTTTCGGAAGAGCAGTACTTC
NA | TRBJ2-1 | NA | TRBV11-1 | CASSLEGYYNEQFF | TGTGCCAGCAGCTTAGAGGGCTACTACAATGAGCAGTTCTTC
TRBD1 | TRBJ1-1 | NA | TRBV19 | CASSIGGQGRSEAFF | TGTGCCAGTAGTATCGGGGGACAGGGTCGCTCTGAAGCTTTCTTT
NA | TRBJ1-1 | NA | TRBV7-2 | CASSLFMNTEAFF | TGTGCCAGCAGCCTATTTATGAACACTGAAGCTTTCTTT
TRBD2 | TRBJ2-7 | NA | TRBV7-3 | CASSLGGNPPLEQYF | TGTGCCAGCAGCTTGGGAGGGAATCCCCCTCTCGAGCAGTACTTC